A single sample is the source of the 25 T cell receptor beta chains below, sequenced in a study of naive and memory T cell subsets. Both TRBC1 and TRBC2 were covered by a beta constant-region primer of two equimolar oligonucleotides. TCRdb fed the UMI-ligation and nested PCR reads into MiXCR, producing one record per CDR3 protein. The table has about 85,000 distinct CDR3 sequences, roughly 14% seen once. Sample: central memory CD4+ T cells from blood. The receptors shown here come from a human donor in good health.

The V call is TRBV20-1, the J call TRBJ2-5; the D call may be TRBD1 or TRBD2 (6 bases each). CDR1 DFQATT and CDR2 SNEGSKA come from the germline V gene (reference sequence). The CDR3 consists of 15 residues. With 6 bases removed from V and 1 base from J, the gap between germline ends came to 18 bases. CDR3 nucleotides: TGCAGTGCGGGCCCCAGTGGGGGGCTCCAAGAGACCCAGTACTTC. Amino acids: CSAGPSGGLQETQYF.

V is TRBV29-1 and J is TRBJ1-1; no clear D. CDR3 length: 14 residues. Germline values: CDR1 SQVTM, CDR2 ANQGSEA. V lost 7 bases and J lost 0, with 15 bases in between. CDR3 sequence (DNA): TGCAGCGCCCTCTACGGACCGTTGAACACTGAAGCTTTCTTT. As protein: CSALYGPLNTEAFF.

The rearrangement uses TRBV19 and TRBJ1-4; 8 bases are shared with TRBD1. J was trimmed by 6 bases and V by 4 bases; bases with no gene match: 7. This CDR3 contains 15 residues. The V gene's germline CDR1 is LNHDA and CDR2 SQIVND (reference sequence). The DNA for the CDR3 is TGTGCCAGTAGTAGAAGGTCAGGGGGCGATGAAAAACTGTTTTTT. Encoded protein: CASSRRSGGDEKLFF.

This clonotype was observed many times. J is TRBJ2-7 and V is TRBV30; 10 bases match TRBD1. The CDR3 length is 16 residues. V lost 1 base to trimming and J lost 3 bases; unmatched junction nucleotides: 9. Germline CDR1 is GTSNPN and CDR2 is SVGIG (reference sequence). The CDR3 protein is CAWSGAGTGASYEQYF. CDR3 coding DNA: TGTGCCTGGAGTGGGGCCGGGACAGGGGCTAGCTACGAGCAGTACTTC.

The chain links TRBV6-2 or TRBV6-3 to TRBJ2-7; 8 bases map to TRBD1. V lost 6 bases to trimming and J lost 2 bases; unmatched junction nucleotides: 6. The CDR3 extends over 14 amino acids. CDR1 is MNHEY, CDR2 SVGEGT, per germline. The CDR3 loop is CASRTGGITYEQYF. In DNA form, the CDR3 reads TGTGCCAGCAGAACAGGGGGGATTACCTACGAGCAGTACTTC.

This clonotype appeared a single time. This rearrangement joins TRBV29-1 to TRBJ2-1; 15 nucleotides align to TRBD2. This CDR3 spans 15 amino acids. After removal of 6 bases from V and 7 bases from J, the junction contained 7 bases not matched to a gene. The germline V gene has CDR1 SQVTM and CDR2 ANQGSEA. CDR3 loop: CSVGLAGGPVNEQFF. The CDR3 region has the DNA TGCAGCGTAGGACTAGCGGGAGGGCCGGTGAATGAGCAGTTCTTC.

This clonotype was recorded a few times. The rearrangement uses TRBV7-2 and TRBJ1-5; perhaps TRBD1 as D (5 bases). Germline V gene data show CDR1 as SGHTA and CDR2 as FQGNSA. CDR3 length: 13 amino acids. The V end was cut by 8 bases, the J end by 4 bases, with 12 bases between. The CDR3, as DNA: TGTGCCAGCGGCGGGGGTTGGAATCAGCCCCAGCATTTT. This translates into CASGGGWNQPQHF.

The chain couples TRBV20-1 to TRBJ2-1, with TRBD2 matching 9 bases. V gave up 3 bases and J gave up 0 bases; unmatched junction bases: 3. The CDR3 totals 15 residues. Germline V gene sequence: CDR1 DFQATT, CDR2 SNEGSKA (reference sequence). The CDR3 spells CSARNSGSSYNEQFF. The CDR3 nucleotides are TGCAGTGCTAGGAATAGCGGGAGCTCCTACAATGAGCAGTTCTTC.

There are a few counts of this clonotype. This rearrangement joins TRBV5-1 to TRBJ1-1; D is unresolved. This CDR3 is built from 15 residues. Trimming removed 1 base at V and 1 base at J, with 11 bases between. Germline V CDR1 and CDR2: SGHRS, YFSETQ. In DNA, the CDR3 is TGCGCCAGCAGCTTGCTGGGTCACTCGAACACTGAAGCTTTCTTT. Protein sequence: CASSLLGHSNTEAFF.

V gene TRBV2 combines with J gene TRBJ2-1, with D possibly matching TRBD2 (5 bases). CDR3 length: 15 amino acids. V lost 7 bases and J 7 bases, leaving 20 bases between the germline ends. Per the germline V gene, CDR1 is SNHLY and CDR2 is FYNNEI. The CDR3 spells CASKGRRVGWNEQFF. Written as DNA, the CDR3 is TGTGCCAGCAAGGGTCGGCGGGTTGGGTGGAATGAGCAGTTCTTC.

The table lists this clonotype with a few counts. The chain carries TRBV29-1 and TRBJ2-1, with D unresolved. This CDR3 has 12 amino acids. The ends were cut back, 2 bases at V and 7 bases at J, with 9 bases in the middle. The germline V gene has CDR1 SQVTM and CDR2 ANQGSEA. CDR3 loop: CSVELHGNEQFF. The CDR3 DNA reads TGCAGCGTTGAATTGCACGGGAATGAGCAGTTCTTC.

This clonotype came up many times. V and J are TRBV5-1 and TRBJ2-3; no clear D. From germline, CDR1 is SGHRS and CDR2 YFSETQ. This CDR3 has 13 residues. Trimming removed 2 bases at V and 6 bases at J, with 10 bases between. This CDR3 is CASSFRASDTQYF. CDR3 in DNA: TGCGCCAGCAGCTTTCGAGCTTCGGATACGCAGTATTTT.

This clonotype was seen a handful of times. V is TRBV30 and J is TRBJ1-2; 7 bases fit TRBD1. CDR1 is GTSNPN and CDR2 is SVGIG in the germline V gene (reference sequence). Trimming at V came to 4 bases and at J to 8 bases, leaving 7 bases not matched to a gene. The CDR3 runs 12 residues. The CDR3: CAWTPGGTGYTF. CDR3 in DNA: TGTGCCTGGACCCCAGGGGGGACGGGCTACACCTTC. Drawing the rest from reference TRBV30 and TRBJ1-2, the complete variable domain is SQTIHQWPATLVQPVGSPLSLECTVEGTSNPNLYWYRQAAGRGLQLLFYSVGIGQISSEVPQNLSASRPQDRQFILSSKKLLLSDSGFYLCAWTPGGTGYTFGSGTRLTVV.

This clonotype occurred many times. The rearrangement links TRBV5-1 to TRBJ2-5; maybe TRBD1 (6 bases). Germline CDR1 and CDR2: SGHRS and YFSETQ. V lost 3 bases and J lost 2, with 14 bases in between. CDR3 size: 15 residues. This CDR3 is CASSWGRNGQETQYF. CDR3 coding DNA: TGCGCCAGCAGCTGGGGGCGCAACGGTCAAGAGACCCAGTACTTC.

The gene calls are TRBV29-1 and TRBJ2-3; 11 bases are a match to TRBD1. The CDR3 consists of 17 residues. With 7 bases clipped from V and 4 bases from J, the junction kept 16 bases outside the gene matches. Germline V gene sequence: CDR1 SQVTM, CDR2 ANQGSEA. CDR3: CSARGGSGTGGSDTQYF. The CDR3 bases are TGCAGCGCTCGGGGAGGGTCCGGGACAGGGGGATCAGATACGCAGTATTTT.

This clonotype has a handful of counts. The CDR3 DNA follows: TGTGCCAGCAGCTGGGTGACAGATACGCAGTATTTT. This sequence encodes CASSWVTDTQYF. The chain employs TRBV7-2 and TRBJ2-3, with D uncertain. CDR3 length: 12 amino acids. V was shortened by 4 bases and J by 3 bases, with 5 bases between the two germline ends. Per the germline V gene, CDR1 is SGHTA and CDR2 is FQGNSA.

This clonotype was seen a few times. Germline and junction disagree at one end, which may indicate a read error. The V and J genes are TRBV14 and TRBJ2-7; TRBD1 agrees at 10 bases. The germline V gene encodes CDR1 SGHDN and CDR2 FVKESK. The CDR3 length is 13 residues. The CDR3 sequence: CASSVRDRGRLAF. The DNA of the CDR3 is TGTGCCAGCAGCGTCCGGGACAGGGGAAGACTAGCCTTC.

This clonotype was counted a few times. V is TRBV12-3 or TRBV12-4 and J is TRBJ2-7; tentatively, D is TRBD1 (6 bases). The CDR3 consists of 12 residues. Trimming took off 3 bases at V and 7 bases at J, with 10 bases between the two ends. The CDR3 bases are TGTGCCAGCAGTTTCTGGGGGCGGGAGCAGTACTTC. Its protein product is CASSFWGREQYF.

This clonotype was picked up many times. The chain joins TRBV6-5 to TRBJ2-2; no firm D call. Per the germline V gene, CDR1 is MNHEY and CDR2 is SVGAGI. This CDR3 comprises 11 residues. V was clipped by 6 bases and J by 3 bases, with 2 bases between them. The CDR3 DNA follows: TGTGCCAGCAGGCACACCGGGGAGCTGTTTTTT. It yields the protein CASRHTGELFF.

This clonotype was detected many times. V gene TRBV7-9 combines with J gene TRBJ2-7, with 12 bases matching TRBD2. V lost 5 bases to trimming and J lost 6 bases; unmatched junction nucleotides: 5. The CDR3 is 14 residues long. Germline V CDR1 and CDR2: SEHNR, FQNEAQ (reference sequence). In DNA, the CDR3 is TGTGCCAGCAGCCCAAGACTAGCGGGAGTCGAGCAGTACTTC. Its translation is CASSPRLAGVEQYF. Full variable domain (rest looked up from reference TRBV7-9 and TRBJ2-7): DTGVSQNPRHKITKRGQNVTFRCDPISEHNRLYWYRQTLGQGPEFLTYFQNEAQLEKSRLLSDRFSAERPKGSFSTLEIQRTEQGDSAMYLCASSPRLAGVEQYFGPGTRLTVT.

This chain links TRBV6-2 or TRBV6-3 with TRBJ2-2; D call uncertain. Germline CDR1 MNHEY, CDR2 SVGEGT. This CDR3 contains 15 residues. V lost 7 bases and J lost 0, with 12 bases in between. The CDR3 coding sequence is TGTGCCAGCAACCCTGACCGGGCGAACACCGGGGAGCTGTTTTTT. It yields the protein CASNPDRANTGELFF.

The chain joins TRBV6-2 or TRBV6-3 to TRBJ2-7, with 14 positions matching TRBD2. In germline, CDR1 is MNHEY, CDR2 SVGEGT. The CDR3 consists of 16 residues. V dropped 0 bases and J dropped 2; count of bases not matched to a gene: 0. The CDR3 spells CASSYSTSGRAYEQYF. The CDR3 bases are TGTGCCAGCAGTTACTCGACTAGCGGGAGGGCCTACGAGCAGTACTTC.

The gene calls are TRBV12-3 or TRBV12-4 and TRBJ2-3, with D possibly being TRBD1 (5 bases). The CDR3 has 12 amino acids. Trimming cost V 7 bases and J 6 bases, with 11 bases left between them. The CDR3 sequence is CASTLWGDTQYF. The CDR3 bases are TGTGCCAGCACCCTTTGGGGCGATACGCAGTATTTT.

This clonotype has more than one count but fewer than ten. The chain uses TRBV6-1 and TRBJ1-2; 7 nucleotides agree with TRBD1. From germline, CDR1 is MNHNS and CDR2 SASEGT. V lost 7 bases, J lost 0 bases, and 8 bases stayed unmatched. CDR3 length: 15 residues. The CDR3 DNA follows: TGTGCCAGCACATCAACAGGGGAAGCTAACTATGGCTACACCTTC. Protein product: CASTSTGEANYGYTF.

This clonotype appeared a few times. V and J are TRBV24-1 and TRBJ2-5; 11 bases line up with TRBD1. Per germline, CDR1 KGHDR and CDR2 SFDVKD. The V gene end was trimmed by 4 bases and the J gene end by 4 bases; junction bases not matched to a gene: 4. The CDR3 contains 15 residues. The CDR3 loop reads CATSEPGQGAETQYF. Here the CDR3 DNA reads TGTGCCACCAGTGAGCCCGGACAGGGGGCAGAGACCCAGTACTTC.